The T cell receptor (beta chain) described here comes from a study of T-cell memory formation after mild COVID-19. At the level of the study: TCR clustering was largely donor specific.

This CDR3 region has 16 residues. Trimming shortened V by 5 bases and J by 6 bases, and 19 bases separated the two germline ends. From germline, CDR1 is SEHNR and CDR2 FQNEAQ (reference sequence). Study observations and caveats: CD4+ contracting clones were found mainly in CM and EM, and CD8+ ones in EMRA.

This clonotype was counted only a few times. Its antigen is still unknown. Barcoded TCR alpha and TCR beta cDNA libraries with UMIs came from 5'RACE using constant-segment primers. TCRdb processed the 5' RACE reads anew with MiXCR; each CDR3 protein has one entry. The table records around 310,000 distinct CDR3 sequences, roughly 13% of them present only once. Sequenced material: PBMCs or a T cell subset sorted from them (not recorded which). The chain carries TRBV7-9 and TRBJ1-4; D might be TRBD1 (6 bases). The TCR originated in a man aged 18 to 29 who had mild COVID-19 (a few samples of this study predate the infection). Cell type and time point are not known. The CDR3 is CASSPRGTFADEKLFF. CDR3 sequence (DNA): TGTGCCAGCAGCCCGAGGGGGACGTTCGCCGATGAAAAACTGTTTTTT.